These 5 T cell receptor beta chains came from one sample sequenced in a study of regulatory T cells in long-lasting Graves disease. Time point noted: newly diagnosed GD, antithyroid drugs for less than 3 months. The TCR library was prepared using RNA isolated from PBMCs. Libraries of TCR beta came from iRepertoire HTBI primers plus Arm-PCR of CDR3 regions. One entry per CDR3 protein, called by TCRdb with MiXCR from the multiplex PCR reads. The sample has more than 350,000 distinct CDR3 sequences, under 15% seen once. Another study also made use of these data, one on T cells in Graves' hyperthyroidism and ophthalmopathy.

This specimen consisted of peripheral blood mononuclear cells (PBMCs), obtained at new diagnosis, from a patient treated with antithyroid drugs. Every receptor here comes from a woman in her twenties or thirties with Graves disease.

V gene TRBV18 combines with J gene TRBJ1-2; 7 bases align to TRBD1. This CDR3 comprises 15 residues. V shed 2 bases, J shed 4 bases, and the junction held 7 bases outside the gene matches. The germline gives CDR1 KGHSH, CDR2 LQKENI. The CDR3: CASSPRGQGGYGYTF. The DNA for the CDR3 is TGTGCCAGCTCACCAAGGGGGCAGGGAGGCTATGGCTACACCTTC.

This clonotype came up many times. The chain has TRBV13 and TRBJ2-7; 11 bases map to TRBD2. V shed 5 bases, J shed 0 bases, and the junction held 6 bases outside the gene matches. CDR1 PRHDT and CDR2 FYEKMQ come from the germline V gene (reference sequence). CDR3 size: 16 residues. This CDR3 is CASSNSGRALSYEQYF. The CDR3 DNA is TGTGCCAGCAGCAATAGCGGGAGGGCCCTCTCCTACGAGCAGTACTTC. Complete variable domain (other parts from reference TRBV13 and TRBJ2-7): AAGVIQSPRHLIKEKRETATLKCYPIPRHDTVYWYQQGPGQDPQFLISFYEKMQSDKGSIPDRFSAQQFSDYHSELNMSSLELGDSALYFCASSNSGRALSYEQYFGPGTRLTVT.

The chain joins TRBV27 to TRBJ2-2; perhaps TRBD1 as D (6 bases). Germline V gene sequence: CDR1 MNHEY, CDR2 SMNVEV (reference sequence). This CDR3 spans 15 amino acids. Between the trimmed V and J ends, which lost 6 bases and 6 bases, there was a span of 17 bases. CDR3 sequence reads: CASSVDPRGSGELFF. As DNA, the CDR3 is TGTGCCAGCAGCGTAGACCCCAGGGGTTCCGGGGAGCTGTTTTTT.

The CDR3 is CASMGSPDQETQYF. DNA for the CDR3: TGTGCCAGCATGGGTAGTCCCGACCAAGAGACCCAGTACTTC. The chain is built from TRBV25-1 and TRBJ2-5; no clear D gene. CDR3 length: 14 residues. In germline, CDR1 is MGHDK, CDR2 SYGVNS. Trimming pared 7 bases from V and 0 bases from J, leaving 12 bases between.

V and J are TRBV10-3 and TRBJ2-3; TRBD2 matches at 10 bases. The V gene end was trimmed by 2 bases and the J gene end by 6 bases; junction bases not matched to a gene: 5. The CDR3 is 15 residues long. Germline assignment: CDR1 ENHRY and CDR2 SYGVKD. This CDR3 reads CAISEGASGSDTQYF. For the CDR3, the DNA is TGTGCCATCAGTGAGGGAGCTAGCGGGAGCGATACGCAGTATTTT.